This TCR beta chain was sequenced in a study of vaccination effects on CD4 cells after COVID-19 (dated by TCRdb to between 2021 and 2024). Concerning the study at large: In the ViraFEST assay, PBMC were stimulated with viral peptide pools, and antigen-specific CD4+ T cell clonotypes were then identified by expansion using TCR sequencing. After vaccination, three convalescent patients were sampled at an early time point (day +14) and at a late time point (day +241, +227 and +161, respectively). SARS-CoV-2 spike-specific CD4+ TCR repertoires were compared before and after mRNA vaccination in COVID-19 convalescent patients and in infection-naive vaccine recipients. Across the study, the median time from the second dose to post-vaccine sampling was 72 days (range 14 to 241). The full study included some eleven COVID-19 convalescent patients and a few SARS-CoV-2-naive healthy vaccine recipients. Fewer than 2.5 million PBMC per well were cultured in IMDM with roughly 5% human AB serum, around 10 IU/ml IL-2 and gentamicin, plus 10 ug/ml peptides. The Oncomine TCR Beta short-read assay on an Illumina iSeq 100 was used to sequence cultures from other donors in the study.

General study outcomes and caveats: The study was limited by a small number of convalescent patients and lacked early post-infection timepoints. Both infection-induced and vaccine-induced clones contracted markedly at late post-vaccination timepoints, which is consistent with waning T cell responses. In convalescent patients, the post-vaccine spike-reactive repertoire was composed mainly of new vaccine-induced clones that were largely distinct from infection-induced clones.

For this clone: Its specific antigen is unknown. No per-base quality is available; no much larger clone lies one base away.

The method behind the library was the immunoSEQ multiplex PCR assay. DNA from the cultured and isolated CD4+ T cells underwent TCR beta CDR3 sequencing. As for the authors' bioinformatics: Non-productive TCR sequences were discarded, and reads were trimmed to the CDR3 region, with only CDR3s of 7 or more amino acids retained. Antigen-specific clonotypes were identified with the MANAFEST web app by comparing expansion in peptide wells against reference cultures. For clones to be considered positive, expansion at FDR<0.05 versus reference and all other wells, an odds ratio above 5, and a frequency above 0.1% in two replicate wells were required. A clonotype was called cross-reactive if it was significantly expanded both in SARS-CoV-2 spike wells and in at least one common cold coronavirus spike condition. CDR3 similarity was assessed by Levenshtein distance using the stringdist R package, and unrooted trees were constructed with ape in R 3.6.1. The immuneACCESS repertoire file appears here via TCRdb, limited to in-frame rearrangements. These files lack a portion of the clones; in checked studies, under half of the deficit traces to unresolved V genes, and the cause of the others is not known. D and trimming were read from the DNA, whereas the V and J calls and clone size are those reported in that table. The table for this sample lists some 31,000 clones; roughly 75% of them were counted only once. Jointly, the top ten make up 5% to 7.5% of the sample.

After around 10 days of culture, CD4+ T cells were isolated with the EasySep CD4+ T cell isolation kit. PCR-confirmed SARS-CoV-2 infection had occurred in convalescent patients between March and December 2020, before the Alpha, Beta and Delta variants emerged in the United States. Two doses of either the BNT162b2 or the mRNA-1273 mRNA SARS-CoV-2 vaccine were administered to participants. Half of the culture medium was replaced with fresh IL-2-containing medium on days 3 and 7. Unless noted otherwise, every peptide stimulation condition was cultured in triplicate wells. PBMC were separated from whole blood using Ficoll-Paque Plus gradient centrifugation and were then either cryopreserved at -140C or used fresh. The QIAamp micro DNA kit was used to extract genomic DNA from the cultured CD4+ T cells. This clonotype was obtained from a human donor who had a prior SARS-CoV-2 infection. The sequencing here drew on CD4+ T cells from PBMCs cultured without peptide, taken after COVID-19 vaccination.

The DNA sequence reads TGCGCCAGCAGCCAAGAATGGGGTACTAACTATGGCTACACCTTC. Its translation is CASSQEWGTNYGYTF. Recombination linked TRBV4-3 to TRBJ1-2; the D gene identity is not certain. Per the germline V gene, LGHNA is the CDR1 and YSLEER is the CDR2. From the cysteine through the phenylalanine, the CDR3 covers 15 amino acids. Solely the CDR3 DNA is kept, with 45 bases framed from the first base. Trimming at the junction amounts to 0 bases on V and 0 bases on J, and the germline ends lie 8 bases apart.